This TCR beta chain comes out of a study of identical twins. CDR3 length: 13 residues. Germline CDR1 and CDR2: SGHRS and YFSETQ. V lost 0 bases, J lost 8 bases, and 11 bases lay in between. Points from the study as a whole: The models systematically underestimated how much out-of-frame TCR alpha was shared in monozygotic twins. In cord blood, abundant beta clonotypes had fewer insertions; memory showed no trend.

Addition of a universal primer site occurred through template switching, and cDNA carried unique molecular identifiers. TCRdb ran MiXCR on the 5' RACE reads and lists one entry per CDR3 protein. The sample lists 200,000 to 300,000 distinct CDR3 sequences, 5.5% to 8% occurring once. This clonotype occurred many times. Its antigen is unknown. These same data were also listed under a study on yellow fever vaccine responses in identical twins.

The chain employs TRBV5-1 and TRBJ1-1; maybe TRBD1 (6 bases). What was sequenced was memory (CD45RO+) T cells sorted from blood. This receptor was taken from a woman aged 18-29 years in good health. This CDR3 is CASSLVTGLEAFF. The CDR3 nucleotides are TGCGCCAGCAGCTTGGTAACAGGGCTAGAAGCTTTCTTT.